The 25 T cell receptor beta chains below were found in one sample sequenced in a study of cytomegalovirus exposure and HLA in healthy donors. Primers included in the PCR were 60 Vbeta and 13 Jbeta primers. Repertoires were generated with immunoSEQ multiplex PCR, while TCRdb's copy carries only in-frame clones and drops some. The table has about 150,000 clones, roughly three quarters seen once; the top ten hold approximately 3.7%. Sequencing input: PBMCs. These receptors were collected from a human donor in good health.

This clone was observed a single time. V usage is TRBV5-8 and J usage is TRBJ1-5; 10 bases fit TRBD1. In germline, CDR1 is SGHTS, CDR2 YDEGEE. This CDR3 has 14 amino acids. With 4 bases clipped from V and 6 bases from J, the junction kept 4 bases outside the gene matches. Here the CDR3 reads CASSSRQGAQPQHF. The CDR3 nucleotides read TGTGCCAGCAGCAGTCGACAGGGGGCTCAGCCCCAGCATTTT.

The gene calls are TRBV25-1 and TRBJ1-2; D call uncertain. V was cut by 7 bases and J by 4 bases, with 19 bases left in between. The CDR3 loop spans 15 amino acids. The germline V gene has CDR1 MGHDK and CDR2 SYGVNS. CDR3 nucleotides: TGTGCCAGCAAGGGAGAATCGAGGAGTCCCTATGGCTACACCTTC. This sequence encodes CASKGESRSPYGYTF.

V gene TRBV2 combines with J gene TRBJ2-7, with a possible D match to TRBD1 (5 bases). V was cut by 6 bases and J by 3 bases, with 9 bases left in between. Germline CDR1 SNHLY, CDR2 FYNNEI. This CDR3 spans 12 amino acids. CDR3 DNA sequence: TGTGCCAGCAGAAGACAGATCTACGAGCAGTACTTC. It specifies CASRRQIYEQYF.

The genes are TRBV10-3 and TRBJ2-2; 8 nucleotides align to TRBD2. The CDR3 covers 17 residues. Per germline, CDR1 ENHRY and CDR2 SYGVKD. Unmatched junction bases numbered 12, after V lost 6 bases and J lost 3 bases. This CDR3 is CAISPLRGGADTGELFF. The CDR3 nucleotides read TGTGCCATCAGCCCCCTCCGGGGGGGGGCGGACACCGGGGAGCTGTTTTTT.

V is TRBV18 and J is TRBJ1-5; no clear D gene. In germline, CDR1 is KGHSH, CDR2 LQKENI. V lost 3 bases to trimming and J lost 0 bases, with 3 bases between them. This CDR3 spans 13 amino acids. CDR3 nucleotides: TGTGCCAGCTCACCTAGTAGCAATCAGCCCCAGCATTTT. Translated, it gives CASSPSSNQPQHF.

V gene TRBV6-1 combines with J gene TRBJ2-3, with 7 bases identical to TRBD1. V lost 3 bases, J lost 6 bases, and 9 bases stayed unmatched. The germline V gene encodes CDR1 MNHNS and CDR2 SASEGT. The CDR3 is made up of 15 amino acids. The CDR3 DNA sequence: TGTGCCAGCAGTGACACAGGGGTGGGGGTGGATACGCAGTATTTT. The encoded protein is CASSDTGVGVDTQYF.

The J gene is TRBJ2-2, the V gene TRBV19; 9 bases match TRBD1. Germline trimming cut 5 bases from V and 1 base from J; bases unmatched to any gene: 8. The CDR3 is 17 residues long. CDR1 and CDR2 from the germline V gene are LNHDA and SQIVND (reference sequence). The chain's CDR3 is CASSSGGQGLNTGELFF. The CDR3 DNA follows: TGTGCCAGTAGTTCTGGGGGACAGGGTTTGAACACCGGGGAGCTGTTTTTT.

The genes are TRBV13 and TRBJ1-4; D might be TRBD1 (5 bases). Germline assignment: CDR1 PRHDT and CDR2 FYEKMQ (reference sequence). Trimming shortened V by 4 bases and J by 4 bases, and 10 bases separated the two germline ends. The CDR3 is 14 residues long. The CDR3 bases are TGTGCCAGCAGCTCGGCGCAGGGTAATGAAAAACTGTTTTTT. The encoded protein is CASSSAQGNEKLFF.

The CDR3 loop is CASRDRTYEQYF. CDR3 DNA sequence: TGTGCCAGCAGGGACAGGACCTACGAGCAGTACTTC. The chain combines TRBV27 with TRBJ2-7, with 7 positions matching TRBD1. Germline V gives CDR1 MNHEY, CDR2 SMNVEV (reference sequence). This CDR3 region has 12 residues. J lost 2 bases, V lost 6 bases, and 1 base had no gene match.

The V gene is TRBV28, the J gene TRBJ1-2, with 9 positions matching TRBD1. The CDR3 totals 15 residues. Trimming at V came to 5 bases and at J to 8 bases, leaving 12 bases not matched to a gene. Germline V gene sequence: CDR1 MDHEN, CDR2 SYDVKM. The CDR3 region has the DNA TGTGCCAGCAGTCCCGTCACAGGGGGCCGGGCGGGCTACACCTTC. This gives the protein CASSPVTGGRAGYTF.

This chain joins TRBV28 and TRBJ1-1; D call uncertain. This CDR3 region has 11 residues. Germline loops: CDR1 MDHEN, CDR2 SYDVKM. With 4 bases removed from V and 3 bases from J, the gap between germline ends came to 3 bases. The CDR3 DNA follows: TGTGCCAGCAGTTCTTACACTGAAGCTTTCTTT. It encodes CASSSYTEAFF.

The chain couples TRBV2 to TRBJ1-1; D is undetermined. Trimming left V 5 bases short and J 0 bases short, with 13 bases between. This CDR3 region has 15 residues. Germline-derived CDR1 and CDR2 are SNHLY and FYNNEI. The CDR3 coding sequence is TGTGCCAGCAGTCCGACGGGAACTATGAACACTGAAGCTTTCTTT. Translated: CASSPTGTMNTEAFF.

This clone came up a few times. The rearrangement links TRBV7-9 to TRBJ1-3, with no clear D. The CDR3 is made up of 13 amino acids. CDR1 is SEHNR, CDR2 FQNEAQ, per germline (reference sequence). V was trimmed by 5 bases and J by 4 bases, leaving 9 bases between them. Here the CDR3 DNA reads TGTGCCAGCAGCCCCAATTCAGGAAACACCATATATTTT. Amino acids: CASSPNSGNTIYF.

The gene calls are TRBV29-1 and TRBJ1-1, with D possibly being TRBD1 (5 bases). Germline V lookup: CDR1 SQVTM, CDR2 ANQGSEA. The CDR3 covers 14 residues. V was cut by 5 bases and J by 0 bases, with 13 bases left in between. The CDR3 DNA follows: TGCAGCGTTTGCAGGGTGTCTATGAACACTGAAGCTTTCTTT. It translates to CSVCRVSMNTEAFF.

This clone was seen more than once but under ten times. This chain uses TRBV5-6 with TRBJ2-2; the D gene is possibly TRBD2 (6 bases). Trimming pared 1 base from V and 6 bases from J, leaving 16 bases between. CDR3 size: 16 residues. Germline V gene data show CDR1 as SGHDT and CDR2 as YYEEEE. Here the CDR3 reads CASSLYREQGAGELFF. In DNA form, the CDR3 reads TGTGCCAGCAGCTTGTACCGGGAGCAAGGCGCCGGGGAGCTGTTTTTT.

The chain combines TRBV7-9 with TRBJ1-2; possibly TRBD1 for D (5 bases). V lost 5 bases and J 7 bases, leaving 14 bases between the germline ends. From germline, CDR1 is SEHNR and CDR2 FQNEAQ (reference sequence). This CDR3 spans 13 amino acids. CDR3 sequence (DNA): TGTGCCAGCAGCAGCTTTACAGGTTTTGGCTACACCTTC. Translating it yields CASSSFTGFGYTF.

This chain uses TRBV6-4 with TRBJ2-2; possibly TRBD2 for D (6 bases). Looked up from germline, CDR1 is MRHNA and CDR2 is SNTAGT. The germline V and J ends were trimmed by 5 bases and 4 bases, with 14 bases remaining between them. This CDR3 is 15 amino acids long. CDR3 coding DNA: TGTGCCAGCAGTCCCTTCGGGGGTCCCACCGGGGAGCTGTTTTTT. It translates to CASSPFGGPTGELFF.

The CDR3 DNA is TGTGCCAGCAGTTACGTCAGACAAGATACGCAGTATTTT. Its protein product is CASSYVRQDTQYF. J is TRBJ2-3 and V is TRBV6-5; D unclear. The CDR3 sequence is 13 residues long. V was pared by 2 bases and J by 5 bases, with 8 bases between. Germline V lookup: CDR1 MNHEY, CDR2 SVGAGI.

This chain uses TRBV6-1 with TRBJ2-7; a weak D match, TRBD1 (5 bases). The CDR3 is made up of 14 amino acids. The V gene lost 2 bases and the J gene lost 0 bases, with 8 bases spanning the gap. CDR1 and CDR2 (germline): MNHNS, SASEGT. CDR3 sequence: CASSETDISYEQYF. The DNA of the CDR3 is TGTGCCAGCAGTGAAACGGACATCTCCTACGAGCAGTACTTC.

This chain joins TRBV11-3 and TRBJ2-1; D possibly corresponds to TRBD1 (5 bases). Trimming shortened V by 5 bases and J by 7 bases, and 9 bases separated the two germline ends. CDR3 length: 12 residues. Germline V gene sequence: CDR1 SGHNT, CDR2 YENEEA. CDR3 residues: CASSKTENEQFF. Here the CDR3 DNA reads TGTGCCAGCAGCAAGACAGAAAATGAGCAGTTCTTC.

The chain couples TRBV10-3 to TRBJ2-2; D might be TRBD1 (5 bases). Germline V CDR1 and CDR2: ENHRY, SYGVKD. V lost 2 bases and J lost 8, with 18 bases in between. The CDR3 is made up of 16 amino acids. The DNA of the CDR3 is TGTGCCATCAGTGAGAACCCGAGCCAGGGTGTGGGGGAGCTGTTTTTT. Protein product: CAISENPSQGVGELFF.

This clone was seen just once. This CDR3 reads CASSPRTGRGFETQYF. In DNA form, the CDR3 reads TGTGCCAGCAGCCCCCGGACAGGGCGAGGGTTTGAGACCCAGTACTTC. The J gene is TRBJ2-5, the V gene TRBV7-9, with 8 bases matching TRBD1. Germline CDR1 and CDR2: SEHNR and FQNEAQ (reference sequence). V was clipped by 5 bases and J by 5 bases; unmatched bases: 13. There are 16 residues in the CDR3. Looking up the rest from reference TRBV7-9 and TRBJ2-5 gives the full variable domain: DTGVSQNPRHKITKRGQNVTFRCDPISEHNRLYWYRQTLGQGPEFLTYFQNEAQLEKSRLLSDRFSAERPKGSFSTLEIQRTEQGDSAMYLCASSPRTGRGFETQYFGPGTRLLVL.

This clone appeared a few times. The gene calls are TRBV29-1 and TRBJ1-2, with D uncertain. CDR1 is SQVTM, CDR2 ANQGSEA, per germline. V was cut by 4 bases and J by 5 bases, with 11 bases left in between. The CDR3 has 12 residues. CDR3 in DNA: TGCAGCGTTGCGGCAGCTAGTTATGGCTACACCTTC. Translating it yields CSVAAASYGYTF.

Comments on this clone: Other DNA sequences of this sample code for an identical CDR3. V usage is TRBV30 and J usage is TRBJ1-1, with a weak D call TRBD1 (6 bases). The germline CDR1 and CDR2 sequences are GTSNPN and SVGIG (reference sequence). This CDR3 comprises 13 residues. The V end lost 2 bases, the J end lost 0 bases, and 7 bases lay between the germline ends. The CDR3 spells CAWSKGVNTEAFF. As DNA, the CDR3 is TGTGCCTGGAGTAAGGGGGTGAACACTGAAGCTTTCTTT.

The rearrangement links TRBV5-1 to TRBJ2-1; 11 bases map to TRBD2. In germline, CDR1 is SGHRS, CDR2 YFSETQ. The CDR3 is 16 residues long. Trimming at V came to 3 bases and at J to 4 bases, leaving 6 bases not matched to a gene. CDR3 in DNA: TGCGCCAGCAGCTCGACTAGCGGGAACGTATACAATGAGCAGTTCTTC. Encoded protein: CASSSTSGNVYNEQFF.